The T cell receptor beta chain described here comes from a study of blood T cells in healthy people across ages. Germline V CDR1 and CDR2: ENHRY, SYGVKD. The CDR3 is 15 residues long. The V gene end was trimmed by 6 bases and the J gene end by 2 bases; junction bases not matched to a gene: 10. This clonotype was found many times. Alongside a J-beta primer mix, a sample-barcoded 5' primer served in a second PCR lasting about 7 to 12 cycles. TCRdb reanalysed the 5' RACE reads using MiXCR and keeps one entry per CDR3 protein. The table includes some 1.6 million distinct CDR3 sequences, roughly 32% detected once.

The chain has TRBV10-3 and TRBJ2-7; 7 bases match TRBD1. Material: blood. This TCR came from a woman aged 30 to 39 in good health. The CDR3 DNA reads TGTGCCATCAGGGGGGACAGAAAGCCTACCTACGAGCAGTACTTC. This codes for CAIRGDRKPTYEQYF.